The 8 T cell receptor beta chains in this list originate from one sample, sequenced in a study of cytomegalovirus exposure and HLA in healthy donors. The primer mix had 60 Vbeta and 13 Jbeta primers. Measured with immunoSEQ multiplex PCR; TCRdb has only the in-frame clones, and not every one. The top ten clones hold 2% to 2.5% of a sample with roughly 200,000 clones, roughly 76% of them seen once. Sequencing was done on a sample of PBMCs. The receptors here all came from a woman between 25 and 40 years old in good health and CMV-seropositive.

The chain employs TRBV9 and TRBJ2-3, with 8 bases that match TRBD2. CDR1 is SGDLS, CDR2 YYNGEE, per germline. The V segment lost 1 base and the J segment 0 bases; nucleotides outside the gene matches: 4. This CDR3 has 16 residues. CDR3 coding DNA: TGTGCCAGCAGCGTAAATCCTAGCGGGAGCACAGATACGCAGTATTTT. Its protein product is CASSVNPSGSTDTQYF.

The chain is built from TRBV15 and TRBJ2-7; D not certain. Germline-derived CDR1 and CDR2 are LNHNV and YYDKDF (reference sequence). The CDR3 contains 12 residues. V shed 0 bases and J shed 9 bases, with 9 bases lying between them. In nucleotides, the CDR3 is TGTGCCACCAGCAGAGATTCAGGCAGGCAGTACTTC. This gives the protein CATSRDSGRQYF.

The chain is built from TRBV7-9 and TRBJ2-5; 9 nucleotides line up with TRBD1. Germline lookup yields CDR1 SEHNR and CDR2 FQNEAQ (reference sequence). The CDR3 loop spans 11 amino acids. CDR3 sequence reads: CAAGQGFTQYF. The DNA of the CDR3 is TGTGCAGCAGGACAGGGGTTCACCCAGTACTTC.

The V call is TRBV27, the J call TRBJ1-2; 11 bases agree with TRBD1. Germline trimming cut 3 bases from V and 8 bases from J; bases unmatched to any gene: 8. Germline V gene data show CDR1 as MNHEY and CDR2 as SMNVEV (reference sequence). The CDR3 length is 15 residues. In nucleotides, the CDR3 is TGTGCCAGCAGTTTGATAGGACAGGGGGCTGGCGGCTACACCTTC. This sequence encodes CASSLIGQGAGGYTF.

This chain uses TRBV25-1 with TRBJ2-5; D is unresolved. Trimming removed 3 bases at V and 0 bases at J, with 2 bases between. CDR3 size: 12 residues. CDR1 MGHDK and CDR2 SYGVNS come from the germline V gene. The CDR3 DNA is TGTGCCAGCAGTGACTACCAAGAGACCCAGTACTTC. Its translation is CASSDYQETQYF.

The chain is built from TRBV5-1 and TRBJ1-4, with TRBD1 matching 7 bases. Unmatched junction bases numbered 4, after V lost 4 bases and J lost 4 bases. Germline CDR1 SGHRS, CDR2 YFSETQ. This CDR3 region has 14 residues. CDR3 sequence reads: CASSAGQNNEKLFF. CDR3 DNA: TGCGCCAGCAGCGCGGGACAGAATAATGAAAAACTGTTTTTT.

The chain has TRBV28 and TRBJ1-1, with 7 bases fitting TRBD1. J gave up 4 bases and V 2 bases, and 4 bases lay outside the gene matches. Germline V gene data show CDR1 as MDHEN and CDR2 as SYDVKM. The CDR3 is 14 residues long. CDR3 sequence: CASSLHGTATEAFF. The CDR3 DNA reads as TGTGCCAGCAGTTTACACGGGACAGCCACTGAAGCTTTCTTT.

The chain employs TRBV4-3 and TRBJ1-5, with no clear D. The CDR3 runs to 15 residues. CDR1 and CDR2 from the germline V gene are LGHNA and YSLEER. Between the trimmed V and J ends, which lost 1 base and 6 bases, there was a span of 13 bases. DNA for the CDR3: TGCGCCAGCAGCCAAGTAGCGGGGTCGGGTCAGCCCCAGCATTTT. Translating it yields CASSQVAGSGQPQHF.